This T cell receptor beta chain was found in a study of cytomegalovirus exposure and HLA in healthy donors. In the study overall: The 90 to 150 validation repertoires and the roughly 700 first-cohort repertoires shared a platform, a later analysis reported. Study observations and caveats: The authors listed approximately 160 TCR beta chains as cytomegalovirus-associated. Three CMV-associated chains were confirmed in vitro to be specific for CMV antigens. Usually a TCR sequence was rare, but some public TCRs were found in many donors.

In regard to this clone: What it binds is not known.

Using immunoSEQ multiplex PCR, the repertoire was profiled, and TCRdb retains in-frame clones only, with some absent. The table records about 250,000 clones, roughly 87% of them present only once. This sequence was found in a man between 18 and 35 years old in good health and CMV-seropositive. The sequencing sample was made of PBMCs.

Written as DNA, the CDR3 is TGTGCCTGGAGTTTCGGGAGGAACACTGAAGCTTTCTTT. Translated: CAWSFGRNTEAFF. The rearrangement uses TRBV30 and TRBJ1-1; no clear D gene. The germline V gene encodes CDR1 GTSNPN and CDR2 SVGIG (reference sequence). V was cut by 2 bases and J by 1 base, with 8 bases left in between. This CDR3 comprises 13 residues. The full variable domain, its missing parts supplied by reference TRBV30 and TRBJ1-1, is SQTIHQWPATLVQPVGSPLSLECTVEGTSNPNLYWYRQAAGRGLQLLFYSVGIGQISSEVPQNLSASRPQDRQFILSSKKLLLSDSGFYLCAWSFGRNTEAFFGQGTRLTVV.